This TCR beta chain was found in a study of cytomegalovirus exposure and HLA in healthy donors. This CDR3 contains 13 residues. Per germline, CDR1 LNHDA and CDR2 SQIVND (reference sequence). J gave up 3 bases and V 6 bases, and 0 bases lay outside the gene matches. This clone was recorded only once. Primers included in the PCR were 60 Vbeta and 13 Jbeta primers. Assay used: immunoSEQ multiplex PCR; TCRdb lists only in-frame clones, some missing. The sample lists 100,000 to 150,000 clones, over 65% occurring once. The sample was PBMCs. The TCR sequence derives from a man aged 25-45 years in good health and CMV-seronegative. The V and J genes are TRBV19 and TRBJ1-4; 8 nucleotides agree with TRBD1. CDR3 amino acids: CASRDRANEKLFF. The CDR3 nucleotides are TGTGCCAGTAGGGACAGGGCTAATGAAAAACTGTTTTTT.